The 22 T cell receptor beta chains listed next were all sequenced from one sample in a study of cytomegalovirus exposure and HLA in healthy donors. 60 Vbeta and 13 Jbeta primers were used in PCR. Assay used: immunoSEQ multiplex PCR; TCRdb lists only in-frame clones, some missing. The data hold over 50,000 clones, with 87% observed a single time. The specimen was PBMCs. Receptors were obtained from a young man in good health and CMV-seronegative.

The chain employs TRBV13 and TRBJ2-1; D is perhaps TRBD1 (6 bases). Germline V gene data show CDR1 as PRHDT and CDR2 as FYEKMQ (reference sequence). This CDR3 comprises 14 residues. Trimming cost V 3 bases and J 9 bases, with 15 bases left between them. CDR3 coding DNA: TGTGCCAGCAGCTTTTGGGTAGGGGGTTTTGAGCAGTTCTTC. This translates into CASSFWVGGFEQFF.

This clone was seen a few times. The rearrangement links TRBV2 to TRBJ1-2; TRBD1 is a possible D gene (6 bases). Looked up from germline, CDR1 is SNHLY and CDR2 is FYNNEI. This CDR3 is 12 amino acids long. Trimming removed 6 bases at V and 6 bases at J, with 11 bases between. The CDR3 nucleotides are TGTGCCAGCAGGGGAGGGGGGGATGGCTACACCTTC. Protein: CASRGGGDGYTF.

The rearrangement links TRBV4-1 to TRBJ2-3; 12 bases fit TRBD2. With V trimmed by 1 base and J by 9 bases, 17 bases remained unmatched. This CDR3 region has 19 residues. The V gene's germline CDR1 is MGHRA and CDR2 YSYEKL. CDR3 sequence (DNA): TGCGCCAGCAGCCAAGCGTTCCTAGCGGGGGGGGGCCGTTGGGGGACGCAGTATTTT. Translation: CASSQAFLAGGGRWGTQYF.

This chain uses TRBV4-1 with TRBJ2-7; 8 bases line up with TRBD1. Germline-derived CDR1 and CDR2 are MGHRA and YSYEKL. J lost 3 bases, V lost 0 bases, and 4 bases had no gene match. The CDR3 has 15 amino acids. The CDR3 region is CASSQEGTGRYEQYF. CDR3 DNA: TGCGCCAGCAGCCAAGAAGGGACAGGCCGCTACGAGCAGTACTTC.

The V gene is TRBV6-1, the J gene TRBJ1-5, with D tentatively TRBD1 (5 bases). This CDR3 has 13 amino acids. Per the germline V gene, CDR1 is MNHNS and CDR2 is SASEGT. V was trimmed by 7 bases and J by 7 bases, leaving 14 bases between them. CDR3 sequence reads: CASTGGVEQPQHF. CDR3 nucleotides: TGTGCCAGCACAGGAGGGGTTGAACAGCCCCAGCATTTT.

CDR3 coding DNA: TGCGCCAGCAGCCAAAGTGGTCCGGAAGAGACCCAGTACTTC. Its translation is CASSQSGPEETQYF. This sequence joins TRBV4-1 and TRBJ2-5; D not certain. The V and J ends lost 2 bases and 3 bases respectively, with 10 bases between them. CDR3 length: 14 amino acids. Germline V gives CDR1 MGHRA, CDR2 YSYEKL.

V gene TRBV6-5 combines with J gene TRBJ2-2, with D possibly being TRBD1 (6 bases). Trimming pared 6 bases from V and 4 bases from J, leaving 12 bases between. CDR3 length equals 14 residues. The germline gives CDR1 MNHEY, CDR2 SVGAGI. CDR3 sequence reads: CASSLEGGTGELFF. The CDR3 bases are TGTGCCAGCAGCCTTGAAGGGGGCACCGGGGAGCTGTTTTTT.

CDR3 sequence reads: CAWSSFYEQYF. The CDR3 DNA is TGTGCCTGGTCGTCCTTCTACGAGCAGTACTTC. This rearrangement joins TRBV30 to TRBJ2-5, with D uncertain. TRBJ2-7 explains the end of the DNA better; the J call may be wrong. Germline CDR1 reads GTSNPN; CDR2 reads SVGIG (reference sequence). The CDR3 runs to 11 residues.

This rearrangement joins TRBV7-8 to TRBJ1-1, with a possible D match to TRBD1 (6 bases). Trimming pared 1 base from V and 11 bases from J, leaving 14 bases between. CDR1 SGHVS and CDR2 FQNEAQ come from the germline V gene. The CDR3 contains 13 residues. DNA of the CDR3: TGTGCCAGCAGCTTAGTACAGGGAGAGGGTGCTTTCTTT. Encoded protein: CASSLVQGEGAFF.

The chain joins TRBV29-1 to TRBJ2-1, with D unclear. Trimming left V 2 bases short and J 5 bases short, with 7 bases between. The CDR3 loop spans 12 amino acids. Per the germline V gene, CDR1 is SQVTM and CDR2 is ANQGSEA. The CDR3 region has the DNA TGCAGCGTTGAACTTCTCGACAATGAGCAGTTCTTC. Its protein product is CSVELLDNEQFF.

The chain uses TRBV14 and TRBJ1-6; 7 bases match TRBD1. The CDR3 extends over 14 amino acids. Trimming at V came to 3 bases and at J to 7 bases, leaving 3 bases not matched to a gene. Germline values: CDR1 SGHDN, CDR2 FVKESK. The CDR3 here is CASSQGQPNSPLHF. The DNA of the CDR3 is TGTGCCAGCAGCCAGGGACAGCCAAATTCACCCCTCCACTTT.

This chain links TRBV29-1 with TRBJ1-3, with D possibly being TRBD1 (6 bases). V was clipped by 3 bases and J by 8 bases, with 14 bases between them. Germline loops: CDR1 SQVTM, CDR2 ANQGSEA. The CDR3 is made up of 13 amino acids. The CDR3 DNA is TGCAGCGTTGAGGGGGGGCCGCTAGACACCATATATTTT. Translated, it gives CSVEGGPLDTIYF.

The V call is TRBV9, the J call TRBJ2-3; 10 bases fit TRBD2. In germline, CDR1 is SGDLS, CDR2 YYNGEE. Trimming took 3 bases from V and 8 from J; bases not matched to a gene: 9. The CDR3 runs 15 residues. The CDR3 loop is CASSGLAGEPGTQYF. The DNA of the CDR3 is TGTGCCAGCAGCGGACTAGCGGGCGAACCGGGTACGCAGTATTTT.

This clone was counted a single time. The chain carries TRBV5-4 and TRBJ2-1; no firm D call. The CDR3 totals 15 residues. Trimming left V 1 base short and J 1 base short, with 9 bases between. Germline CDR1 is SGHNT and CDR2 is YYREEE (reference sequence). In DNA, the CDR3 is TGTGCCAGCAGCTTGAATCCGGTGTCCTACAATGAGCAGTTCTTC. Residues: CASSLNPVSYNEQFF.

The CDR3 DNA reads TGTGCCTGGAGACCATCGGTAGTCACGCAGTATTTT. The encoded protein is CAWRPSVVTQYF. The chain carries TRBV30 and TRBJ2-3; the D is unclear. Germline values: CDR1 GTSNPN, CDR2 SVGIG (reference sequence). The V gene lost 3 bases and the J gene lost 9 bases, with 13 bases spanning the gap. The CDR3 sequence is 12 residues long. The full variable domain, in which reference TRBV30 and TRBJ2-3 provide the parts outside the CDR3, is SQTIHQWPATLVQPVGSPLSLECTVEGTSNPNLYWYRQAAGRGLQLLFYSVGIGQISSEVPQNLSASRPQDRQFILSSKKLLLSDSGFYLCAWRPSVVTQYFGPGTRLTVL.

This clone was observed once. A read error may account for a junction end that differs from germline. The J gene is TRBJ2-5, the V gene TRBV18; unclear D gene. This CDR3 is 15 amino acids long. Germline V lookup: CDR1 KGHSH, CDR2 LQKENI. CDR3 residues: CASSPPGEDHETQYF. For the CDR3, the DNA is TGTGCCAGCTCACCACCTGGAGAAGACCACGAGACCCAGTACTTC.

This clone was counted a few times. CDR3 in DNA: TGTGCCAGCAGCCGGGGGACCCTTTTGAACTATGGCTACACCTTC. It codes for CASSRGTLLNYGYTF. The J gene is TRBJ1-2, the V gene TRBV13; weak D call: TRBD1 (5 bases). The ends were cut back, 5 bases at V and 2 bases at J, with 15 bases in the middle. The length of the CDR3 is 15 residues. CDR1 and CDR2 from the germline V gene are PRHDT and FYEKMQ (reference sequence).

The gene calls are TRBV2 and TRBJ1-2; no reliable D call. Germline CDR1 reads SNHLY; CDR2 reads FYNNEI. The CDR3 runs to 11 residues. The V and J ends lost 3 bases and 9 bases respectively, with 8 bases between them. The CDR3 DNA follows: TGTGCCAGCAGTGAGGAGATGAGCTACACCTTC. Amino acids: CASSEEMSYTF.

The count of this clone is one. The chain joins TRBV29-1 to TRBJ1-3; 8 bases match TRBD1. With V trimmed by 4 bases and J by 1 base, 12 bases remained unmatched. Germline V CDR1 and CDR2: SQVTM, ANQGSEA. This CDR3 comprises 17 residues. Written as DNA, the CDR3 is TGCAGCGTTGCGGCGACCTCGACAGGGGCATCTGGAAACACCATATATTTT. As protein: CSVAATSTGASGNTIYF.

V and J are TRBV9 and TRBJ1-1; a weak D match, TRBD1 (5 bases). The V end was cut by 0 bases, the J end by 8 bases, with 11 bases between. The length of the CDR3 is 13 residues. Germline V gene sequence: CDR1 SGDLS, CDR2 YYNGEE. The CDR3 is CASSVGGQGEAFF. For the CDR3, the DNA is TGTGCCAGCAGCGTAGGTGGGCAGGGCGAAGCTTTCTTT. Full variable domain (remainder filled in from reference TRBV9 and TRBJ1-1): DSGVTQTPKHLITATGQRVTLRCSPRSGDLSVYWYQQSLDQGLQFLIQYYNGEERAKGNILERFSAQQFPDLHSELNLSSLELGDSALYFCASSVGGQGEAFFGQGTRLTVV.

The rearrangement uses TRBV7-3 and TRBJ2-7; D gene uncertain. The CDR3 totals 15 residues. Trimming took 2 bases from V and 3 from J, leaving 14 bases between them. The germline CDR1 and CDR2 sequences are SGHTA and FQGTGA. The CDR3 DNA is TGTGCCAGCAGCTTATTTCCAGGTTTGATCTACGAGCAGTACTTC. The encoded protein is CASSLFPGLIYEQYF.

This chain links TRBV5-6 with TRBJ1-2; maybe TRBD1 (6 bases). The V gene lost 2 bases and the J gene lost 5 bases, with 13 bases spanning the gap. The CDR3 length is 14 residues. Germline V gene lookup returns CDR1 SGHDT and CDR2 YYEEEE. The CDR3 loop is CASSFGGRGYGYTF. CDR3 DNA: TGTGCCAGCAGCTTTGGGGGCAGGGGTTATGGCTACACCTTC.